The 4 T cell receptor beta chains below were found in one sample sequenced in a study of blood T cells in healthy people across ages. Next came a second PCR, run for about 6 to 11 cycles, which used a sample-barcoded 5' primer along with a J-beta primer mix. TCRdb fed the 5' RACE reads into MiXCR, producing one record per CDR3 protein. The sample carries 600,000 or so distinct CDR3 sequences, roughly 30% recorded once. Sequenced material: blood. The receptors derive from a woman aged 80 or over in good health.

Remarks on this clonotype: A much bigger clone sits one base away, suggesting this may be a read error. This chain links TRBV21-1 with TRBJ2-7; TRBD1 was called by the table and not checked on the DNA. TRBV21-1 is flagged as a pseudogene. The CDR3 extends over 14 amino acids. The CDR3 region has the DNA TGTGCCGGCAGCAGCCGGGACAGGGGGTACGAGCAGTACTTC. This sequence encodes CAGSSRDRGYEQYF.

V usage is TRBV4-1 and J usage is TRBJ2-7; no firm D call. This CDR3 contains 17 residues. V dropped 1 base and J dropped 7 bases, with 23 bases sitting between them. Germline V CDR1 and CDR2: MGHRA, YSYEKL. The CDR3 protein is CASSQGGRQFSYNEQYF. As DNA, the CDR3 is TGCGCCAGCAGCCAAGGTGGCAGACAATTCTCCTACAATGAGCAGTACTTC.

Regarding this clonotype: This could be a read error, since a much larger clone is one nucleotide away. This chain connects TRBV4-1 to TRBJ2-1; the D gene is possibly TRBD1 (6 bases). Trimming pared 1 base from V and 10 bases from J, leaving 17 bases between. This CDR3 has 15 amino acids. Germline V gene lookup returns CDR1 MGHRA and CDR2 YSYEKL. CDR3 nucleotide sequence: TGCGCCAGCAGCCAAGGTACAGGGAACTCCTACGAGCAGTTCTTC. Encoded protein: CASSQGTGNSYEQFF.

This clonotype was observed many times. This chain uses TRBV20-1 with TRBJ1-1, with D unresolved. Germline CDR1 DFQATT, CDR2 SNEGSKA (reference sequence). Trimming left V 3 bases short and J 4 bases short, with 3 bases between. The CDR3 sequence is 10 residues long. CDR3 protein: CSASRTEAFF. CDR3 sequence (DNA): TGCAGTGCTAGTCGCACTGAAGCTTTCTTT.